This entry features one TCR beta chain sequence. This entry comes from a study of blood T cell repertoires in COVID-19. Study as a whole: The origin of the acute and convalescent COVID-19 samples was the United States, Italy and Spain. The cDNA or gDNA used as material had been derived from T cells, B-cell-depleted T cells, or PBMCs.

Enrolled through a virtual design, the participants were between roughly 18 and 90 years of age and came from 24 US areas. Original analysis: Scientists estimated how many nucleated cells there were by amplifying reference gene primers. The assay was immunoSEQ multiplex PCR, and TCRdb's table has in-frame clones only and misses some. V and J calls and clone size are copied from that table; D and trimming were computed from the DNA. The profile shows approximately 210,000 clones, roughly 84% of them singletons. Germline V gene sequence: CDR1 SGDLS, CDR2 YYNGEE. Trimming left V 0 bases short and J 0 bases short, with 12 bases between. The CDR3 length is 16 residues.

The TCR comes from a man between 25 and 39 years old in a cohort exposed to, infected with or recovered from COVID-19 (not recorded which). Input material: PBMCs or T cells enriched from blood (not recorded which). The V and J genes are TRBV9 and TRBJ1-2; possibly TRBD1 for D (5 bases). In nucleotides, the CDR3 is TGTGCCAGCAGCGTAGCTCTCCAGGGCGCTAACTATGGCTACACCTTC. Its protein product is CASSVALQGANYGYTF.